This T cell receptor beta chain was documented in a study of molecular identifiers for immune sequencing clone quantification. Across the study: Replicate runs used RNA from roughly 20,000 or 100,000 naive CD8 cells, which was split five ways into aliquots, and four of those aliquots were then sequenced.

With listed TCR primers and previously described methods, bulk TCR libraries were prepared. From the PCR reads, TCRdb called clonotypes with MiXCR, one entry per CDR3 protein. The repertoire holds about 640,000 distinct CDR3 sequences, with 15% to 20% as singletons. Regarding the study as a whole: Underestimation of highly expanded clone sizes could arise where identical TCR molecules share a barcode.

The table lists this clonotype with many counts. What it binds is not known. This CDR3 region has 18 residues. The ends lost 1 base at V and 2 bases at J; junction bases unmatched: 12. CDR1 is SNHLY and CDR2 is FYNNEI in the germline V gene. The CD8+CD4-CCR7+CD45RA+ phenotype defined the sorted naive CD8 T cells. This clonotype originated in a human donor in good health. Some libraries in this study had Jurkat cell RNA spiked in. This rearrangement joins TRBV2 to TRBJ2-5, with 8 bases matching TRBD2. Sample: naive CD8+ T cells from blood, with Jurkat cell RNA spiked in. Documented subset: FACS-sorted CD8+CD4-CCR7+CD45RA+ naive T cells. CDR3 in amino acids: CASSEVIAGFPFQETQYF. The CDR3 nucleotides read TGTGCCAGCAGTGAAGTGATAGCGGGGTTCCCATTTCAAGAGACCCAGTACTTC.